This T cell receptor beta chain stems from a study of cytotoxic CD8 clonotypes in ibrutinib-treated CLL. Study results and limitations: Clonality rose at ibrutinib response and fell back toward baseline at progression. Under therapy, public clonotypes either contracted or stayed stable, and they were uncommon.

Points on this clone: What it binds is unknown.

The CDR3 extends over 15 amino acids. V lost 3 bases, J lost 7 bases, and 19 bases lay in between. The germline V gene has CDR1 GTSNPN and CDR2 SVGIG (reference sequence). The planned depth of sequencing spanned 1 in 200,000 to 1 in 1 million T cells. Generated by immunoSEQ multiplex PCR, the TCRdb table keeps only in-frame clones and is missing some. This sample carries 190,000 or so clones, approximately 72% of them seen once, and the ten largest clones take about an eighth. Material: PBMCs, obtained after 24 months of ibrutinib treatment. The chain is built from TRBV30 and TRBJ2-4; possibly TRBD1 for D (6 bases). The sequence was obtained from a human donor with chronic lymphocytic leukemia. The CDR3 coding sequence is TGTGCCTGGAGCCCAGGGGCCGCCGGCGGGAACATTCAGTACTTC. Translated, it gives CAWSPGAAGGNIQYF.